This entry features one T cell receptor beta chain sequence. Its antigen is not identified. Researchers prepared the TCRbeta library using unique molecular identifiers, the study reports. TCRdb re-called the PCR reads through MiXCR, storing one row per CDR3 protein. The table lists around 490,000 distinct CDR3 sequences, roughly 10% of them singletons. These data come from a study of T-cell reconstitution after alpha-beta-depleted transplantation in children. General study findings and limits: Expanded graft clones, several hundred of them, were reportedly the source of alpha-beta T cells about two months after transplant.

In germline, CDR1 is SGHTA, CDR2 FQGNSA. The CDR3 extends over 14 amino acids. With 8 bases clipped from V and 7 bases from J, the junction kept 14 bases outside the gene matches. The V call is TRBV7-2, the J call TRBJ2-7, with 7 positions matching TRBD1. The material sequenced was PBMCs, mostly from graft donor cells, taken 180 days after TCRalphabeta/CD19-depleted stem cell transplant. The TCR originated in a female patient aged 2 to 10 who had a stem cell transplant for aplastic anemia, so the T cells may come from the graft donor. CDR3 protein: CASRLFDRAREQYF. The CDR3 region has the DNA TGTGCCAGCCGCCTATTTGACAGGGCTCGTGAGCAGTACTTC.